These T cell receptor beta chains were read from a single sample in a study of cytomegalovirus exposure and HLA in healthy donors. The table came from immunoSEQ multiplex PCR; TCRdb's copy has only in-frame clones and leaves some out. This table has under 150,000 clones, 75% appearing once. What was sequenced was PBMCs. The receptors stem from a young woman in good health and CMV-seronegative. Each CDR3 is given with its conserved first and last residue. Each record gives: J gene, clone size, D gene, V gene, CDR3 DNA, CDR3 protein. D genes are given only for firm matches. Clone size appears in some rows only: once, few, many, or a class for an expanded clone.

TRBJ1-2 | . | TRBD1 | TRBV10-3 | TGTGCCCTTCAGGACAGGGGGAAGTATGGCTACACCTTC | CALQDRGKYGYTF
TRBJ1-1 | . | . | TRBV2 | TGTGCCAGCAGTGATGGTTCTGGCGGGAGGGGTCTTGAAGCTTTCTTT | CASSDGSGGRGLEAFF
TRBJ1-1 | . | . | TRBV7-8 | TGTGCCAGCAGCTTATATCAGATTGTGGACACTGAAGCTTTCTTT | CASSLYQIVDTEAFF
TRBJ1-1 | . | . | TRBV6-5 | TGTGCCAGCAGGAGGGGGGGAGGGTCTGAAGCTTTCTTT | CASRRGGGSEAFF
TRBJ2-3 | . | TRBD2 | TRBV28 | TGTGCCAGCCCTCCCGGGAGCGGGGGACTATCAGATACGCAGTATTTT | CASPPGSGGLSDTQYF
TRBJ2-3 | . | . | TRBV7-9 | TGTGCCAGCAGCTTAGTCCCGAGTAGCACAGATACGCAGTATTTT | CASSLVPSSTDTQYF
TRBJ2-2 | . | TRBD2 | TRBV5-1 | TGCGCCAGCAGTCAACGCAGCGGGGCGAAAACCGGGGAGCTGTTTTTT | CASSQRSGAKTGELFF
TRBJ1-6 | . | TRBD1 | TRBV14 | TGTGCCAGCAGCCTCCTGGACAGGGCAGGGTCACCCCTCCACTTT | CASSLLDRAGSPLHF
TRBJ1-1 | . | . | TRBV10-3 | TGTGCCATCAAGTTAAGGGATCACCTCGAGGGCACTGAAGCTTTCTTT | CAIKLRDHLEGTEAFF
TRBJ2-2 | . | TRBD2 | TRBV5-1 | TGCGCCAGCAGCTCCCCCCTAGCGGGGGGCCCTAATGCCCCCCACACCGGGGAGCTGTTTTTT | CASSSPLAGGPNAPHTGELFF
TRBJ1-1 | . | . | TRBV13 | TGTGCCAGCAGCTTAGGCTACACTGAAGCTTTCTTT | CASSLGYTEAFF
TRBJ2-7 | . | TRBD1 | TRBV2 | TGTGCCAGCAATGGACAGGGTGCAAACTACGAGCAGTACTTC | CASNGQGANYEQYF
TRBJ2-7 | . | TRBD1 | TRBV29-1 | TGCAGCGTTGAAGGCAAGACAGGGAATCGCGGCTACGAGCAGTACTTC | CSVEGKTGNRGYEQYF
TRBJ1-5 | . | . | TRBV5-1 | TGCGCCAGCAGCTTGGCGGGGGGGCCCAATCAGCCCCAGCATTTT | CASSLAGGPNQPQHF
TRBJ1-4 | . | . | TRBV5-4 | TGTGCCAGCAGAGAGGCGCGGGTTGAAAAACTGTTTTTT | CASREARVEKLFF
TRBJ1-2 | . | . | TRBV2 | TGTGCCAGCAAAGAACCCAGGGAGGGTAACTATGGCTACACCTTC | CASKEPREGNYGYTF
TRBJ1-1 | few | . | TRBV7-6 | TGTGCCAGCAGCCACGAGTCGATTAACACTGAAGCTTTCTTT | CASSHESINTEAFF
TRBJ1-2 | . | . | TRBV5-8 | TGTGCCAGCAGCTTGGTCGGGATATCCTATGGCTACACCTTC | CASSLVGISYGYTF
TRBJ1-4 | . | . | TRBV5-1 | TGCGCCAGCAGCTTAGACCGGCCCGGGTTTGAAAAACTGTTTTTT | CASSLDRPGFEKLFF
TRBJ2-7 | few | . | TRBV6-5 | TGTGCCAGCAGTTACCGTTGGGGGGACTCAAGGCAGTACTTC | CASSYRWGDSRQYF
TRBJ1-2 | few | TRBD1 | TRBV30 | TGTGCCTGGAGTACCGTGACAGGGGTGAACTATGGCTACACCTTC | CAWSTVTGVNYGYTF
TRBJ1-4 | . | . | TRBV5-1 | TGCGCCAGCAGCCTAGACAGGACTAATGAAAAACTGTTTTTT | CASSLDRTNEKLFF
TRBJ1-2 | . | . | TRBV7-9 | TGTGCCAGCAGCTCTCCTGGGAGATATGGCTACACCTTC | CASSSPGRYGYTF
TRBJ2-7 | . | TRBD2 | TRBV25-1 | TGTGCCAGCAGTGTTAGCGGGGTCCTCTCCTACGAGCAGTACTTC | CASSVSGVLSYEQYF
TRBJ2-7 | . | . | TRBV6-1 | TGTGCCAGCAGTGAGCGGAGGGGGCATAGCGCCTACGAGCAGTACTTC | CASSERRGHSAYEQYF
TRBJ2-2 | . | . | TRBV28 | TGTGCCAGCAGTTTATTCGGCGGCGGGGAGCTGTTTTTT | CASSLFGGGELFF
TRBJ1-1 | . | . | TRBV11-2 | TGTGCCAGCAGCTTTGACCTCGGGGGGAGCACTGAAGCTTTCTTT | CASSFDLGGSTEAFF
TRBJ2-5 | . | TRBD1 | TRBV13 | TGTGCCAGCAGCTCCCCCGGGACAGGGCCCCGGGAGACCCAGTACTTC | CASSSPGTGPRETQYF
TRBJ1-6 | few | TRBD1 | TRBV9 | TGTGCCAGCAGCGGAGGGGACAGGTATAATTCACCCCTCCACTTT | CASSGGDRYNSPLHF
TRBJ2-5 | . | . | TRBV7-2 | TGTGCCAGCAGCTCCCGAATGGGCAGGGTCGAGACCCAGTACTTC | CASSSRMGRVETQYF
TRBJ2-5 | . | TRBD2 | TRBV30 | TGTGCCTGGAGTGGGACTAGTACCTTCTGGGAGACCCAGTACTTC | CAWSGTSTFWETQYF
TRBJ1-5 | . | TRBD1 | TRBV5-1 | TGCGCCAGCAGATCCGGGACAGATAGCAATCAGCCCCAGCATTTT | CASRSGTDSNQPQHF
TRBJ1-1 | . | TRBD1 | TRBV7-3 | TGTGCCAGCAGCCCGGGACAGATGAACACTGAAGCTTTCTTT | CASSPGQMNTEAFF
TRBJ2-1 | few | . | TRBV5-8 | TGTGCCAGCAGCTTGGGACTTAGCTCCTACAATGAGCAGTTCTTC | CASSLGLSSYNEQFF
TRBJ2-2 | . | TRBD1 | TRBV7-8 | TGTGCCAGCAGCTCGGGACAGGGGGCTGTCACCGGGGAGCTGTTTTTT | CASSSGQGAVTGELFF
TRBJ1-3 | once | . | TRBV4-1 | TGCGCCAGCAGCCAAACCCCGAGGGAGTTTACCAACACCATATATTTT | CASSQTPREFTNTIYF
TRBJ2-7 | . | TRBD1 | TRBV7-8 | TGTGCCAGCACCCCTGGGGCAGGGGGTGCCTACGAGCAGTACTTC | CASTPGAGGAYEQYF
TRBJ2-5 | . | TRBD1 | TRBV5-1 | TGCGCCAGCAGCTCCACAGGGGGCAGAGAGACCCAGTACTTC | CASSSTGGRETQYF
TRBJ2-2 | . | TRBD1 | TRBV28 | TGTGCCAGCAGAAACAGGGGTTCAGGGGAGCTGTTTTTT | CASRNRGSGELFF
TRBJ1-6 | . | . | TRBV5-1 | TGCGCCAGCAGCTTGGCCGGGAATTCACCCCTCCACTTT | CASSLAGNSPLHF
TRBJ1-3 | . | . | TRBV7-9 | TGTGCCACCCTACTCCACTCTGGAAACACCATATATTTT | CATLLHSGNTIYF
TRBJ1-5 | . | TRBD1 | TRBV27 | TGTGCCAGCAGTCCGGAACGACAGGGGAGAATTCAGCCCCAGCATTTT | CASSPERQGRIQPQHF
TRBJ2-5 | . | TRBD2 | TRBV27 | TGTGCCAGCAGTTTATTCCCTAGCGGGGGGGCGGAGACCCAGTACTTC | CASSLFPSGGAETQYF
TRBJ1-4 | . | TRBD1 | TRBV30 | TGTGCCTGGACGAGGGGGCAGGGGAATGAAAAACTGTTTTTT | CAWTRGQGNEKLFF